These 2 T cell receptor beta chains were sequenced from one sample in a study of cytomegalovirus exposure and HLA in healthy donors. This PCR relied on a set of 60 Vbeta primers and 13 Jbeta primers. Data came from immunoSEQ multiplex PCR; TCRdb stores just in-frame clones and leaves some out. The sample lists 100,000 to 120,000 clones; 67% were seen once. The sample taken for sequencing was PBMCs. The receptor source for this set is a man aged 18-30 years in good health and CMV-seropositive.

The chain recombines TRBV29-1 with TRBJ2-5, with 8 bases aligning to TRBD1. Trimming took 7 bases from V and 4 from J; bases not matched to a gene: 8. The CDR3 is 13 residues long. Germline V CDR1 and CDR2: SQVTM, ANQGSEA. The CDR3 loop is CSADRGGGETQYF. Here the CDR3 DNA reads TGCAGCGCAGACAGGGGAGGAGGAGAGACCCAGTACTTC.

J is TRBJ2-1 and V is TRBV27; tentatively, D is TRBD2 (7 bases). The V and J ends lost 6 bases and 6 bases respectively, with 21 bases between them. CDR3 length equals 16 residues. The germline CDR1 and CDR2 sequences are MNHEY and SMNVEV (reference sequence). CDR3 nucleotide sequence: TGTGCCAGCAGCCCCAGGGGACCCGGCGGGGGCAATGAGCAGTTCTTC. This translates into CASSPRGPGGGNEQFF.